The 21 T cell receptor beta chains presented below share a single source sample, sequenced in a study of blood T cell repertoires in COVID-19. The table came from immunoSEQ multiplex PCR; TCRdb's copy has only in-frame clones and leaves some out. The profile covers about 350,000 clones, with around nine tenths appearing a single time and just over 1% taken by the ten largest. Sequenced input: PBMCs or T cells enriched from blood (not recorded which). These receptors were taken from a woman in her 30s who had been exposed to COVID-19.

Here the CDR3 DNA reads TGTGCCAGCAGTACCCAAGGGAGGGGATATGGCTACACCTTC. Its protein product is CASSTQGRGYGYTF. J is TRBJ1-2 and V is TRBV28, with a weak D call TRBD1 (5 bases). CDR1 is MDHEN and CDR2 is SYDVKM in the germline V gene. Trimming removed 5 bases at V and 5 bases at J, with 15 bases between. This CDR3 comprises 14 residues.

This chain links TRBV13 with TRBJ1-2, with D possibly being TRBD1 (6 bases). Germline CDR1 and CDR2: PRHDT and FYEKMQ (reference sequence). The CDR3 runs to 13 residues. Trimming pared 3 bases from V and 4 bases from J, leaving 9 bases between. CDR3 nucleotides: TGTGCCAGCAGCTTCCAGGGGAGCTATGGCTACACCTTC. Encoded protein: CASSFQGSYGYTF.

The chain combines TRBV5-1 with TRBJ1-1; D unclear. CDR3 length equals 14 residues. Trimming stripped 2 bases from V and 1 base from J, with 9 bases between. Looked up from germline, CDR1 is SGHRS and CDR2 is YFSETQ. CDR3: CASSFAGENTEAFF. The CDR3 DNA sequence: TGCGCCAGCAGCTTCGCCGGGGAGAACACTGAAGCTTTCTTT.

This rearrangement joins TRBV5-1 to TRBJ2-7; D is unclear. V was pared by 0 bases and J by 0 bases, with 7 bases between. CDR1 is SGHRS, CDR2 YFSETQ, per germline. CDR3 length: 14 amino acids. CDR3 DNA sequence: TGCGCCAGCAGCTTGGTAGCTTTCTCCTACGAGCAGTACTTC. Its protein product is CASSLVAFSYEQYF.

The CDR3 protein is CASSLGTYNEQFF. The CDR3 DNA is TGTGCCAGCAGTTTGGGCACATACAATGAGCAGTTCTTC. This rearrangement joins TRBV28 to TRBJ2-1; unclear D gene. Trimming pared 3 bases from V and 4 bases from J, leaving 7 bases between. Germline loops: CDR1 MDHEN, CDR2 SYDVKM. The CDR3 runs to 13 residues.

This clone has a single count. This chain links TRBV10-3 with TRBJ2-1, with D possibly being TRBD2 (6 bases). Trimming took 8 bases from V and 8 from J, leaving 13 bases between them. CDR3 length: 12 residues. Germline CDR1 is ENHRY and CDR2 is SYGVKD. This chain's CDR3 is CAISGSQDEQFF. The CDR3 coding sequence is TGTGCCATCTCCGGGAGTCAGGATGAGCAGTTCTTC.

The chain joins TRBV6-5 to TRBJ1-1, with 9 bases that match TRBD1. Germline lookup yields CDR1 MNHEY and CDR2 SVGAGI. The CDR3 loop spans 14 amino acids. V gave up 4 bases and J gave up 4 bases; unmatched junction bases: 4. CDR3 in amino acids: CASSWTGEGTEAFF. CDR3 DNA sequence: TGTGCCAGCAGTTGGACAGGGGAGGGCACTGAAGCTTTCTTT.

The chain links TRBV6-5 to TRBJ2-7; unclear D gene. CDR3 length: 13 residues. Trimming took 7 bases from V and 6 from J, leaving 16 bases between them. The germline V gene encodes CDR1 MNHEY and CDR2 SVGAGI. The CDR3 coding sequence is TGTGCCAGCATTTTTTCTAGTCTGGCCGAGCAGTACTTC. Translation gives CASIFSSLAEQYF.

V and J are TRBV7-6 and TRBJ2-1, with 8 positions matching TRBD2. The CDR3 covers 19 residues. J gave up 6 bases and V 5 bases, and 21 bases lay outside the gene matches. Germline CDR1 is SGHVS and CDR2 is FNYEAQ. The CDR3 nucleotides are TGTGCCAGCAGCCCAACCCTAGCGGGTGGGCCAATGGGCGTCAATGAGCAGTTCTTC. Translation gives CASSPTLAGGPMGVNEQFF.

V and J are TRBV29-1 and TRBJ2-1; 9 bases agree with TRBD2. J gave up 4 bases and V 7 bases, and 5 bases lay outside the gene matches. Per the germline V gene, CDR1 is SQVTM and CDR2 is ANQGSEA. The CDR3 is made up of 13 amino acids. The CDR3 here is CSGKAGGYNEQFF. CDR3 sequence (DNA): TGCAGCGGCAAAGCGGGAGGATACAATGAGCAGTTCTTC.

Here the CDR3 reads CASSTDRRTSGNDEQYF. The CDR3 region has the DNA TGTGCCAGTAGTACCGACCGCAGGACTAGCGGGAACGACGAGCAGTACTTC. The V and J genes are TRBV19 and TRBJ2-7; 12 bases are a match to TRBD2. V was pared by 4 bases and J by 5 bases, with 12 bases of the junction left unmatched. CDR3 length: 17 amino acids. Germline V gives CDR1 LNHDA, CDR2 SQIVND (reference sequence).

This clone has only one observation. V is TRBV6-5 and J is TRBJ2-7; D uncertain. Germline V CDR1 and CDR2: MNHEY, SVGAGI. The CDR3 totals 13 residues. V was shortened by 4 bases and J by 1 base, with 8 bases between the two germline ends. CDR3 amino acids: CASSSGPSYEQYF. DNA for the CDR3: TGTGCCAGCAGTTCTGGGCCATCCTACGAGCAGTACTTC.

This clone has a single count. The V and J genes are TRBV4-1 and TRBJ2-3; the D gene is possibly TRBD1 (6 bases). In germline, CDR1 is MGHRA, CDR2 YSYEKL. The CDR3 contains 15 residues. V shed 2 bases and J shed 1 base, with 10 bases lying between them. CDR3 DNA: TGCGCCAGCAGCCAATCGACAGGAGGCACAGATACGCAGTATTTT. Translation: CASSQSTGGTDTQYF.

V usage is TRBV12-3 or TRBV12-4 and J usage is TRBJ2-2; D is possibly TRBD2 (5 bases). The CDR3 consists of 13 residues. V was shortened by 9 bases and J by 6 bases, with 14 bases between the two germline ends. The DNA for the CDR3 is TGTGCCAGTTTCCTAGCATGGGCCGGGGAGCTGTTTTTT. Encoded protein: CASFLAWAGELFF.

The V call is TRBV2, the J call TRBJ2-7; tentative D call: TRBD1 (6 bases). Per the germline V gene, CDR1 is SNHLY and CDR2 is FYNNEI. V lost 2 bases and J lost 6, with 14 bases in between. The CDR3 spans 14 residues. The CDR3 DNA sequence: TGTGCCAGCAGTGAAAGGCAGGGGCCTGTCGAGCAGTACTTC. It yields the protein CASSERQGPVEQYF.

V gene TRBV10-3 combines with J gene TRBJ2-5; 8 bases map to TRBD1. V shed 0 bases, J shed 9 bases, and the junction held 9 bases outside the gene matches. In germline, CDR1 is ENHRY, CDR2 SYGVKD. This CDR3 is built from 15 residues. CDR3 sequence reads: CAISESTGALVAQYF. The CDR3 DNA reads as TGTGCCATCAGTGAGTCGACAGGGGCCCTGGTGGCCCAGTACTTC.

The chain has TRBV19 and TRBJ1-5; D not resolved. Deletions cut 7 bases from V and 7 bases from J, with 26 bases between. This CDR3 has 17 amino acids. The germline CDR1 and CDR2 sequences are LNHDA and SQIVND (reference sequence). CDR3 region: CASTPLAQSLGGQPQHF. The CDR3 DNA follows: TGTGCCAGTACTCCACTAGCACAATCTTTAGGCGGCCAGCCCCAGCATTTT.

This clone was observed a single time. This rearrangement joins TRBV14 to TRBJ2-3; 12 positions agree with TRBD2. Germline V CDR1 and CDR2: SGHDN, FVKESK. V dropped 1 base and J dropped 4; count of bases not matched to a gene: 15. This CDR3 region has 20 residues. The CDR3 region is CASSQGVPQLAGGFADTQYF. In nucleotides, the CDR3 is TGTGCCAGCAGCCAAGGGGTTCCTCAACTAGCGGGAGGTTTCGCAGATACGCAGTATTTT.

The chain carries TRBV5-1 and TRBJ2-7, with 7 bases fitting TRBD2. Trimming at V came to 6 bases and at J to 6 bases, leaving 3 bases not matched to a gene. There are 11 residues in the CDR3. Germline CDR1 SGHRS, CDR2 YFSETQ. The CDR3 DNA reads as TGCGCCAGCAATTGGGGGGGCGAGCAGTACTTC. It yields the protein CASNWGGEQYF.

The chain links TRBV9 to TRBJ2-2; 9 bases fit TRBD1. CDR1 is SGDLS, CDR2 YYNGEE, per germline. The V gene end was trimmed by 4 bases and the J gene end by 4 bases; junction bases not matched to a gene: 5. CDR3 length equals 15 residues. The CDR3 coding sequence is TGTGCCAGCAGCTCCCCGGACAGGGGCACCGGGGAGCTGTTTTTT. It translates to CASSSPDRGTGELFF.

The J gene is TRBJ2-7, the V gene TRBV7-9; 8 nucleotides agree with TRBD1. The V and J ends lost 1 base and 4 bases, in that order; junction bases with no gene match: 9. This CDR3 has 16 residues. Germline V gives CDR1 SEHNR, CDR2 FQNEAQ (reference sequence). In DNA, the CDR3 is TGTGCCAGCAGCTTAGGCCCCAGGACAGGGCCGTACGAGCAGTACTTC. It encodes CASSLGPRTGPYEQYF. The full variable domain, its missing parts supplied by reference TRBV7-9 and TRBJ2-7, is DTGVSQNPRHKITKRGQNVTFRCDPISEHNRLYWYRQTLGQGPEFLTYFQNEAQLEKSRLLSDRFSAERPKGSFSTLEIQRTEQGDSAMYLCASSLGPRTGPYEQYFGPGTRLTVT.